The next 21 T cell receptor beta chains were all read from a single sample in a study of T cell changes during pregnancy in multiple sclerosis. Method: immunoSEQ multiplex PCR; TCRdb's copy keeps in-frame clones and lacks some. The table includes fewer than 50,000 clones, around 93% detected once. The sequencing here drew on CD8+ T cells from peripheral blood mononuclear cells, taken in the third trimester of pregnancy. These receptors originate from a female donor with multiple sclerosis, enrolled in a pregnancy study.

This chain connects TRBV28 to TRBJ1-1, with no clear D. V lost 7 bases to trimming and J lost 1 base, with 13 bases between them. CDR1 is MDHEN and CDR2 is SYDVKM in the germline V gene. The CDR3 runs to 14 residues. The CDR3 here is CASIPPYTNTEAFF. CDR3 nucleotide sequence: TGTGCCAGCATACCCCCCTATACGAACACTGAAGCTTTCTTT.

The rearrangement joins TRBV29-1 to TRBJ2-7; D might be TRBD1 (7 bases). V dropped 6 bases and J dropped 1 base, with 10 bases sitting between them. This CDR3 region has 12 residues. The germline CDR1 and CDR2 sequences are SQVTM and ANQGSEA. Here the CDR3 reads CSVSGGSYEQYF. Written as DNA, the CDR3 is TGCAGCGTCTCAGGGGGGTCCTACGAGCAGTACTTC.

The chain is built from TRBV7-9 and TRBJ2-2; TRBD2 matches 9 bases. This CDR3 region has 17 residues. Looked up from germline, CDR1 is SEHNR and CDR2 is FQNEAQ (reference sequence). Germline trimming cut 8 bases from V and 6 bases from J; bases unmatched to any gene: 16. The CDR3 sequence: CASASQGGRASAGELFF. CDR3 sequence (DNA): TGTGCCAGCGCCAGTCAGGGCGGGAGGGCCTCGGCCGGGGAGCTGTTTTTT.

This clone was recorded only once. The CDR3 sequence is CATSSGQGASWNTEAFF. In DNA form, the CDR3 reads TGTGCCACCAGCAGTGGACAGGGGGCGAGTTGGAACACTGAAGCTTTCTTT. The V gene is TRBV15, the J gene TRBJ1-1; TRBD1 aligns across 11 bases. Germline loops: CDR1 LNHNV, CDR2 YYDKDF (reference sequence). V lost 3 bases and J lost 1; bases outside the gene matches: 7. The CDR3 totals 17 residues.

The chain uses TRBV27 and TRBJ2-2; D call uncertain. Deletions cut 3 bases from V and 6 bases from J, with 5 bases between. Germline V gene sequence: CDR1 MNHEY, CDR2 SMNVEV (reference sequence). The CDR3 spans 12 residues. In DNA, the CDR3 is TGTGCCAGCAGTTTCGTTGCCGGGGAGCTGTTTTTT. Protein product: CASSFVAGELFF.

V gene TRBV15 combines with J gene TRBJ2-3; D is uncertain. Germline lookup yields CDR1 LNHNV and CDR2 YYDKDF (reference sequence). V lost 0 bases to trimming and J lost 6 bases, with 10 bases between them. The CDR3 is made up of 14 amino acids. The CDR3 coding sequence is TGTGCCACCAGCAGAGATGCTGTTGAGGATACGCAGTATTTT. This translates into CATSRDAVEDTQYF. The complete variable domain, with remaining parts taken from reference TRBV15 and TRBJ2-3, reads DAMVIQNPRYQVTQFGKPVTLSCSQTLNHNVMYWYQQKSSQAPKLLFHYYDKDFNNEADTPDNFQSRRPNTSFCFLDIRSPGLGDTAMYLCATSRDAVEDTQYFGPGTRLTVL.

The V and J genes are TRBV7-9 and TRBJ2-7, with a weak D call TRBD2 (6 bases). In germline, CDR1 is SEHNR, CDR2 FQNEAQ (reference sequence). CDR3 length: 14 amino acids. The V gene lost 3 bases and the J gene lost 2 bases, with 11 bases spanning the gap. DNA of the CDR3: TGTGCCAGCAGCTTCGGAGGGCCGCCCTACGAGCAGTACTTC. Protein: CASSFGGPPYEQYF.

Here the CDR3 DNA reads TGTGCCAGCAGCTTCGGGGAGACCCAGTACTTC. It translates to CASSFGETQYF. The gene calls are TRBV5-6 and TRBJ2-5; D remains ambiguous. The CDR3 loop spans 11 amino acids. Germline-derived CDR1 and CDR2 are SGHDT and YYEEEE. V gave up 2 bases and J gave up 5 bases, with 4 bases separating them.

The CDR3 nucleotides are TGTGCCAGCAGTTTAAGCGCAGTCAATCAGCCCCAGCATTTT. This gives the protein CASSLSAVNQPQHF. The chain couples TRBV27 to TRBJ1-5; D unresolved. The germline V gene has CDR1 MNHEY and CDR2 SMNVEV (reference sequence). V lost 2 bases to trimming and J lost 3 bases, with 8 bases between them. The CDR3 totals 14 residues.

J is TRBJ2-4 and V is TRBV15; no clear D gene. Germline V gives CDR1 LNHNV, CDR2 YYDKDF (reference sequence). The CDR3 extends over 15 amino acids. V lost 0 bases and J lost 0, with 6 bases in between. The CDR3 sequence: CATSRDILAKNIQYF. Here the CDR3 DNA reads TGTGCCACCAGCAGAGATATCCTAGCCAAAAACATTCAGTACTTC.

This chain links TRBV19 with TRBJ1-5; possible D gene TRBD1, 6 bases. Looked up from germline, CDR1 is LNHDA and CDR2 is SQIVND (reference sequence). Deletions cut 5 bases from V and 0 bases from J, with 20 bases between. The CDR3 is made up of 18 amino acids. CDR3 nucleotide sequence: TGTGCCAGTAGTCAGGGGCCAGGGAATCAACATAGCAATCAGCCCCAGCATTTT. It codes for CASSQGPGNQHSNQPQHF.

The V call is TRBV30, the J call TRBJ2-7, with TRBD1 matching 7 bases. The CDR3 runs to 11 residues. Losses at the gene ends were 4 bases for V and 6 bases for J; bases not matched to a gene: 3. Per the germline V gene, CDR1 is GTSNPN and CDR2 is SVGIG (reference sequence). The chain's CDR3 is CAWTRTGEQYF. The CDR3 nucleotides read TGTGCCTGGACCCGGACAGGCGAGCAGTACTTC.

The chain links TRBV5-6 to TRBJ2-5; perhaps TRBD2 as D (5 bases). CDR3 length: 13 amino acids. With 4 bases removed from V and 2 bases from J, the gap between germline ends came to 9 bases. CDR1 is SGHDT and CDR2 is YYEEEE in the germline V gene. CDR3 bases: TGTGCCAGCAGCCCGAGCGGACAAGAGACCCAGTACTTC. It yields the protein CASSPSGQETQYF.

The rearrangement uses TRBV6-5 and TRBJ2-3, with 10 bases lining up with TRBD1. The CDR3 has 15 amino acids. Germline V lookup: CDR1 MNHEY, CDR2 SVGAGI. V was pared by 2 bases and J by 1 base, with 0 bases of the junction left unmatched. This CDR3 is CASSYGTGGTDTQYF. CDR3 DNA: TGTGCCAGCAGTTACGGGACAGGGGGCACAGATACGCAGTATTTT.

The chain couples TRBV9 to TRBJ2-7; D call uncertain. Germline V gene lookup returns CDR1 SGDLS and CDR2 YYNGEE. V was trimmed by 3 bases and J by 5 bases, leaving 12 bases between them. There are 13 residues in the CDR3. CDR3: CASSAYLTNEQYF. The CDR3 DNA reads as TGTGCCAGCAGCGCATACCTTACAAACGAGCAGTACTTC.

The CDR3 spells CASSELAGGADTQYF. The CDR3, as DNA: TGTGCCAGCAGTGAACTAGCGGGAGGCGCAGATACGCAGTATTTT. The V call is TRBV28, the J call TRBJ2-3, with 12 bases lining up with TRBD2. The CDR3 totals 15 residues. In germline, CDR1 is MDHEN, CDR2 SYDVKM. J was trimmed by 4 bases and V by 5 bases; bases with no gene match: 4.

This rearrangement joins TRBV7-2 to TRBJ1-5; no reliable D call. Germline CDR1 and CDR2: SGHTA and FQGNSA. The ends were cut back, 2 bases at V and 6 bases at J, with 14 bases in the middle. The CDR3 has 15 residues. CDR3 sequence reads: CASSLTSGLVQPQHF. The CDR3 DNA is TGTGCCAGCAGCTTAACTTCCGGGTTGGTTCAGCCCCAGCATTTT.

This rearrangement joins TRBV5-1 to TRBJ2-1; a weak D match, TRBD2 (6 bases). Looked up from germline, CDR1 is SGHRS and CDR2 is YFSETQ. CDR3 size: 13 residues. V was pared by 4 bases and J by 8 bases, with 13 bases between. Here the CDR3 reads CASSTLWGDEQFF. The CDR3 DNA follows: TGCGCCAGCAGCACCCTTTGGGGGGATGAGCAGTTCTTC.

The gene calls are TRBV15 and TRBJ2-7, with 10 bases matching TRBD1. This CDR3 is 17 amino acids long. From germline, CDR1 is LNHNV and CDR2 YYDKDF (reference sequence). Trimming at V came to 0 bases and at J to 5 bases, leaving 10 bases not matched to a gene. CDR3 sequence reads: CATSRDRATGGLNEQYF. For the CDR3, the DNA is TGTGCCACCAGCAGAGATAGAGCGACAGGGGGCCTCAACGAGCAGTACTTC.

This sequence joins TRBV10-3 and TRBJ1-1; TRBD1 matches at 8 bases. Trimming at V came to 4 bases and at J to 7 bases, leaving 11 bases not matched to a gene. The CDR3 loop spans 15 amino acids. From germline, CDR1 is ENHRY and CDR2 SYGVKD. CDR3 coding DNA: TGTGCCATCAGTGCGGGACAGGACTTTTTGGGTGAAGCTTTCTTT. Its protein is CAISAGQDFLGEAFF.

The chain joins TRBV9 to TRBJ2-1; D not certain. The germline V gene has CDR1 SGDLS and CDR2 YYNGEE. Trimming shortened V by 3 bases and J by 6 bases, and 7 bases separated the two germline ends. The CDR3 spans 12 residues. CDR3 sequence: CASSGHSNEQFF. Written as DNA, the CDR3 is TGTGCCAGCAGCGGCCATAGCAATGAGCAGTTCTTC. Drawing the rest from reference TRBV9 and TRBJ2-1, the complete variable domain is DSGVTQTPKHLITATGQRVTLRCSPRSGDLSVYWYQQSLDQGLQFLIQYYNGEERAKGNILERFSAQQFPDLHSELNLSSLELGDSALYFCASSGHSNEQFFGPGTRLTVL.